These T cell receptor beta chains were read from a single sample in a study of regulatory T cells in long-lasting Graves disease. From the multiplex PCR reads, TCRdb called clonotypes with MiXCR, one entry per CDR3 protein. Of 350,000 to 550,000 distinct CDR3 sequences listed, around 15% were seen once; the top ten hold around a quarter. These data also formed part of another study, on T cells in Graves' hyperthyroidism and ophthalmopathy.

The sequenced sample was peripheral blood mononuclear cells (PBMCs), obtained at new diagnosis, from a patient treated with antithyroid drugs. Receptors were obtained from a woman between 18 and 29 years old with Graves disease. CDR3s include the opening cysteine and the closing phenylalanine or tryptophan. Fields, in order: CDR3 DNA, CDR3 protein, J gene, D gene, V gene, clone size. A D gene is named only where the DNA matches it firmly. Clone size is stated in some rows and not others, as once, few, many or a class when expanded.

TGTGCCAGCAGCCGTGGGACTAGCGGGAGGAATGAGCGGTTCTTC	CASSRGTSGRNERFF	TRBJ2-1	TRBD2	TRBV28	.
TGTGCCAGCAGCTACCTTAAACGACAGGTTTTTCCCACTGGGGCCAACGTCCTGACTTTC	CASSYLKRQVFPTGANVLTF	TRBJ2-6	.	TRBV7-2	many
TGTGCCAGCAGCTTAGATCCGGGACGGCCCAAGAGTGGCTACACCTTC	CASSLDPGRPKSGYTF	TRBJ1-2	.	TRBV11-2	many
TGTGCCAGCAGAACCACTGCATCCTACGAGCAGTACTTC	CASRTTASYEQYF	TRBJ2-7	.	TRBV11-2	many
TGCGCCAGCAGCGTTGGCTCGACACTCGGGAACACTGAAGCTTTCTTT	CASSVGSTLGNTEAFF	TRBJ1-1	.	TRBV5-1	many
TGCAGCCCCGGTCGACTAGCGGGAGAGCCCCAAGAGACCCAGTACTTC	CSPGRLAGEPQETQYF	TRBJ2-5	TRBD2	TRBV20-1	few
TGTGCCAGCAGTAGCAACCAGGGGGCGTTCACTGAAGCTTTCTTT	CASSSNQGAFTEAFF	TRBJ1-1	TRBD1	TRBV2	many
TGTGCCAGCAGTTTAGGTCAGGGGGAGACTGAAGCTTTCTTT	CASSLGQGETEAFF	TRBJ1-1	TRBD1	TRBV27	many
TGCAGCGTTGATCCCCATTACACCGGGGAGCTGTTTTTT	CSVDPHYTGELFF	TRBJ2-2	.	TRBV29-1	few
TGTGCCAGCAGCTCGGACAGGGCTAATCAGCCCCAGCATTTT	CASSSDRANQPQHF	TRBJ1-5	TRBD1	TRBV5-4	.
TGTGCCAGCAGCTTAGGGCCACTAGCGGGTCCAAACACCGGGGAGCTGTTTTTT	CASSLGPLAGPNTGELFF	TRBJ2-2	TRBD2	TRBV11-2	.
TGTGCCAGCAGCTTTTATACAGTCTCAATAATGAACTATGGCTACACCTTC	CASSFYTVSIMNYGYTF	TRBJ1-2	.	TRBV7-8	.
TGTGCCAGCAGTGATGCCTCAGCGGGAGCGGTCTACGAGCAGTACTTC	CASSDASAGAVYEQYF	TRBJ2-7	TRBD2	TRBV6-1	.
TGTGCCAGCAGTCCCACAGGGACTAGCGGGAGCTCCTACAATGAGCAGTTCTTC	CASSPTGTSGSSYNEQFF	TRBJ2-1	TRBD2	TRBV27	many
TGTGCCTGGCTGGGGACTAGCGGGACTTTCTCCTACAATGAGCAGTTCTTC	CAWLGTSGTFSYNEQFF	TRBJ2-1	TRBD2	TRBV30	many
TGTGCCAGCAGCTTCGGGGGTGGTAATTCACCCCTCCACTTT	CASSFGGGNSPLHF	TRBJ1-6	.	TRBV11-3	few
TGCAGTGCTCTTCAGGGGGCTTCTGGTCAGCCCCAGCATTTT	CSALQGASGQPQHF	TRBJ1-5	TRBD1	TRBV20-1	few
TGTGCCAGCGAATCGCAGGGGCTGGGAGATACGCAGTATTTT	CASESQGLGDTQYF	TRBJ2-3	.	TRBV2	few
TGTGCCAGCAGCTCTTATCTCGACAGGGGGAGGGCCAATGAGCAGTTCTTC	CASSSYLDRGRANEQFF	TRBJ2-1	TRBD1	TRBV27	.
TGCGCCAGCAGCTTGGTAGCAACAAGCTCCTACAATGAGCAGTTCTTC	CASSLVATSSYNEQFF	TRBJ2-1	.	TRBV5-1	few